Listed below are T cell receptor beta chains from one sample, sequenced in a study of blood T cell repertoires in COVID-19. Sequencing was performed with immunoSEQ multiplex PCR; in TCRdb, only in-frame clones are kept and a portion is missing. Of 230,000 or so clones in the sample, roughly 90% were seen once. Sequences were obtained from peripheral blood. The origin of the receptors is a woman aged 55-69 years with COVID-19, enrolled during active disease. CDR3s include the opening cysteine and the closing phenylalanine or tryptophan. A D gene is named only where the DNA matches it firmly. Clone size appears in some rows only: once, few, many, or a class for an expanded clone.

d_gene: -
j_gene: TRBJ2-7
abundance: -
v_gene: TRBV21-1
CDR3nt: TGTGCCAGCAGAGGCACAGGGGAGAGGGACTACGAGCAGTACTTC
CDR3aa: CASRGTGERDYEQYF

d_gene: TRBD1
j_gene: TRBJ1-2
abundance: -
v_gene: TRBV18
CDR3nt: TGTGCCAGCTCACCGCGGACAGGGGGCATAGAAAATGGCTACACCTTC
CDR3aa: CASSPRTGGIENGYTF

d_gene: -
j_gene: TRBJ1-1
abundance: -
v_gene: TRBV29-1
CDR3nt: TGCAGCGTTGACAGGGCAAACACTGAAGCTTTCTTT
CDR3aa: CSVDRANTEAFF

d_gene: -
j_gene: TRBJ2-1
abundance: once
v_gene: TRBV19
CDR3nt: TGTGCCAGTAGTGGTTGGACAGTGGGCAATGAGCAGTTCTTC
CDR3aa: CASSGWTVGNEQFF

d_gene: TRBD1
j_gene: TRBJ1-2
abundance: -
v_gene: TRBV7-9
CDR3nt: TGTGCCAGCAGCTCAGCGGGGACAGGGGGGAGGTATGGCTACACCTTC
CDR3aa: CASSSAGTGGRYGYTF

d_gene: -
j_gene: TRBJ2-1
abundance: -
v_gene: TRBV7-3
CDR3nt: TGTGCCAGCAGCGCAAATCCTAACAATGAGCAGTTCTTC
CDR3aa: CASSANPNNEQFF

d_gene: -
j_gene: TRBJ1-1
abundance: -
v_gene: TRBV6-5
CDR3nt: TGTGCCAGCAGTTTCGCAGTGAGGGACACTGAAGCTTTCTTT
CDR3aa: CASSFAVRDTEAFF

d_gene: -
j_gene: TRBJ1-6
abundance: -
v_gene: TRBV19
CDR3nt: TGTGCCAGTAGTGGGGACAACCAAAGCGGTAATTCACCCCTCCACTTT
CDR3aa: CASSGDNQSGNSPLHF

d_gene: -
j_gene: TRBJ2-7
abundance: -
v_gene: TRBV19
CDR3nt: TGTGCCAGTAGTATGAATCGGGGCTCCTACGAGCAGTACTTC
CDR3aa: CASSMNRGSYEQYF

d_gene: TRBD1
j_gene: TRBJ2-5
abundance: few
v_gene: TRBV10-3
CDR3nt: TGTGCCATCAGTGGGACAGGGGGCTGGGAGACCCAGTACTTC
CDR3aa: CAISGTGGWETQYF

d_gene: -
j_gene: TRBJ2-7
abundance: -
v_gene: TRBV11-2
CDR3nt: TGTGCCAGCAGGCGAGGGCGCAGCTCCTACGAGCAGTACTTC
CDR3aa: CASRRGRSSYEQYF

d_gene: TRBD1
j_gene: TRBJ1-1
abundance: -
v_gene: TRBV18
CDR3nt: TGTGCCAGCTCACCGCAGGGGGTCAACGCTTTCTTT
CDR3aa: CASSPQGVNAFF

d_gene: TRBD1
j_gene: TRBJ1-1
abundance: -
v_gene: TRBV18
CDR3nt: TGTGCCAGCTCTCGCAGCGGGACAGGCAGTGAAGCTTTCTTT
CDR3aa: CASSRSGTGSEAFF

d_gene: -
j_gene: TRBJ1-2
abundance: -
v_gene: TRBV4-1
CDR3nt: TGCGCCAGCAGCCAAGATACGACCAGGTCAGCGGGCACCTTC
CDR3aa: CASSQDTTRSAGTF

d_gene: TRBD1
j_gene: TRBJ1-3
abundance: -
v_gene: TRBV4-3
CDR3nt: TGCGCCAGCAGCCAAGAGACGACAGGGTGGACTGGAAACACCATATATTTT
CDR3aa: CASSQETTGWTGNTIYF

d_gene: -
j_gene: TRBJ1-2
abundance: -
v_gene: TRBV19
CDR3nt: TGTGCCAGTAGTGTAAGCGGGGGTGAGGCACCGGGCACCTTC
CDR3aa: CASSVSGGEAPGTF

d_gene: -
j_gene: TRBJ1-4
abundance: once
v_gene: TRBV5-1
CDR3nt: TGCGCCAGCAGCCCGGAGGGAACTAATGAAAAACTGTTTTTT
CDR3aa: CASSPEGTNEKLFF

d_gene: -
j_gene: TRBJ1-2
abundance: -
v_gene: TRBV4-1
CDR3nt: TGCGCCAGCAGCCCAGGAGGGGTACGTGGCTACACCTTC
CDR3aa: CASSPGGVRGYTF

d_gene: -
j_gene: TRBJ2-2
abundance: -
v_gene: TRBV7-8
CDR3nt: TGTGCCAGCAACCAGGAATCAACCGGGGAGCTGTTTTTT
CDR3aa: CASNQESTGELFF

d_gene: -
j_gene: TRBJ2-7
abundance: -
v_gene: TRBV5-5
CDR3nt: TGTGCCAGCAGCTCCGTGGCTTACGAGCAGTACTTC
CDR3aa: CASSSVAYEQYF

d_gene: -
j_gene: TRBJ1-6
abundance: -
v_gene: TRBV6-5
CDR3nt: TGTGCCAGCACCTCCGTGGGGGGATCACCCCTCCACTTT
CDR3aa: CASTSVGGSPLHF

d_gene: TRBD2
j_gene: TRBJ2-7
abundance: -
v_gene: TRBV6-2/TRBV6-3
CDR3nt: TGTGCCAGCAGTTTTAGCGGGGGCCCCTGGGGCGAGCAGTACTTC
CDR3aa: CASSFSGGPWGEQYF

d_gene: -
j_gene: TRBJ2-2
abundance: -
v_gene: TRBV19
CDR3nt: TGTGCCAGTAGTACTGTAAACACCGGGGAGCTGTTTTTT
CDR3aa: CASSTVNTGELFF

d_gene: TRBD1
j_gene: TRBJ1-3
abundance: -
v_gene: TRBV2
CDR3nt: TGTGCCATATGGACAGGGGCTGGAAACACCATATATTTT
CDR3aa: CAIWTGAGNTIYF

d_gene: TRBD1
j_gene: TRBJ2-3
abundance: -
v_gene: TRBV30
CDR3nt: TGTGCCTGGAGGAAGCCCCGGACAGGGGAGGATACGCAGTATTTT
CDR3aa: CAWRKPRTGEDTQYF

d_gene: -
j_gene: TRBJ2-5
abundance: -
v_gene: TRBV18
CDR3nt: TGTGCCAGCTCACCACGGACTGAAGAGACCCAGTACTTC
CDR3aa: CASSPRTEETQYF

d_gene: TRBD1
j_gene: TRBJ2-2
abundance: -
v_gene: TRBV19
CDR3nt: TGTGCCAGCACAACAGGGGCCGGGGAGCTGTTTTTT
CDR3aa: CASTTGAGELFF

d_gene: TRBD1
j_gene: TRBJ1-2
abundance: few
v_gene: TRBV5-5
CDR3nt: TGTGCCAGCAGTGGACAATTACGACGACAGGGCCACTATGGCTACACCTTC
CDR3aa: CASSGQLRRQGHYGYTF

d_gene: TRBD2
j_gene: TRBJ2-7
abundance: -
v_gene: TRBV3-1/TRBV3-2
CDR3nt: TGTGCCAGCAGCAAGGGACTAGCGGGGGACTACGAGCAGTACTTC
CDR3aa: CASSKGLAGDYEQYF

d_gene: TRBD1
j_gene: TRBJ1-1
abundance: few
v_gene: TRBV10-3
CDR3nt: TGTGCCACCGGCCGAGGGACAGGGGGAGGTATAGCTGAAGCTTTCTTT
CDR3aa: CATGRGTGGGIAEAFF

d_gene: TRBD2
j_gene: TRBJ2-1
abundance: -
v_gene: TRBV4-2
CDR3nt: TGTGCCAGCAGCCACACTAGCGGGGGGGGAAATGAGCAGTTCTTC
CDR3aa: CASSHTSGGGNEQFF

d_gene: TRBD2
j_gene: TRBJ2-5
abundance: -
v_gene: TRBV9
CDR3nt: TGTGCCAGCAGCGGACCGGGACTAGCGGTGGTTGAGACCCAGTACTTC
CDR3aa: CASSGPGLAVVETQYF

d_gene: -
j_gene: TRBJ1-1
abundance: once
v_gene: TRBV6-1
CDR3nt: TGTGCCAGCAGTGAGGAGCTTCGAGCCCTTTACACTGAAGCTTTCTTT
CDR3aa: CASSEELRALYTEAFF

d_gene: -
j_gene: TRBJ1-1
abundance: -
v_gene: TRBV5-6
CDR3nt: TGTGCCAGCACCCCCAGATGGGCCCTCATGAACACTGAAGCTTTCTTT
CDR3aa: CASTPRWALMNTEAFF

d_gene: TRBD1
j_gene: TRBJ1-4
abundance: -
v_gene: TRBV6-5
CDR3nt: TGTGCCAGCAGTTACTCAACGACAGGGATCCATGAAAAACTGTTTTTT
CDR3aa: CASSYSTTGIHEKLFF

d_gene: TRBD1
j_gene: TRBJ1-2
abundance: -
v_gene: TRBV3-1/TRBV3-2
CDR3nt: TGTGCCAGCAGCCAAGGAACAGGGGGCGGCTACACCTTC
CDR3aa: CASSQGTGGGYTF

d_gene: TRBD1
j_gene: TRBJ2-5
abundance: -
v_gene: TRBV4-1
CDR3nt: TGCGCCAGCAGCCAACACACAGGGGGCGGAGGGGAGACCCAGTACTTC
CDR3aa: CASSQHTGGGGETQYF

d_gene: TRBD1
j_gene: TRBJ2-1
abundance: -
v_gene: TRBV4-3
CDR3nt: TGCGCCAGCAGCCAAGAACCGGGACAGGTCAGCAATGAGCAGTTCTTC
CDR3aa: CASSQEPGQVSNEQFF

d_gene: -
j_gene: TRBJ1-5
abundance: -
v_gene: TRBV19
CDR3nt: TGTGCCAGCCGGGGGGCCAGCATACTAAGCAATCAGCCCCAGCATTTT
CDR3aa: CASRGASILSNQPQHF

d_gene: -
j_gene: TRBJ2-5
abundance: -
v_gene: TRBV7-2
CDR3nt: TGTGCCAGCAGCTTAGGGGGGTCCGCGGGACTAGAGACCCAGTACTTC
CDR3aa: CASSLGGSAGLETQYF

d_gene: -
j_gene: TRBJ2-1
abundance: -
v_gene: TRBV5-1
CDR3nt: TGCGCCAGCAGCTTGGTGGGGGCCGACTACAATGAGCAGTTCTTC
CDR3aa: CASSLVGADYNEQFF

d_gene: -
j_gene: TRBJ1-1
abundance: -
v_gene: TRBV28
CDR3nt: TGTGCCAGCAGTTCCGTGAACACTGAAGCTTTCTTT
CDR3aa: CASSSVNTEAFF

d_gene: -
j_gene: TRBJ2-7
abundance: -
v_gene: TRBV12-5
CDR3nt: TGTGCTAGTGGTAAACAAGGGACTCGCTCTGACAGCTCCTACGAGCAGTACTTC
CDR3aa: CASGKQGTRSDSSYEQYF

d_gene: TRBD1
j_gene: TRBJ2-5
abundance: -
v_gene: TRBV2
CDR3nt: TGTGCCAGCAGTCCCGCAGGGACAGGGGGCGAGACCCAGTACTTC
CDR3aa: CASSPAGTGGETQYF

d_gene: TRBD2
j_gene: TRBJ2-2
abundance: -
v_gene: TRBV9
CDR3nt: TGTGCCAGCAGCGTGGTTAGCGGGGGGGCTGACACCGGGGAGCTGTTTTTT
CDR3aa: CASSVVSGGADTGELFF

d_gene: TRBD1
j_gene: TRBJ1-2
abundance: -
v_gene: TRBV13
CDR3nt: TGTGCCAGCAGCTTAACCCCCACAGGGGACGCTAACTATGGCTACACCTTC
CDR3aa: CASSLTPTGDANYGYTF

d_gene: TRBD1
j_gene: TRBJ1-1
abundance: -
v_gene: TRBV9
CDR3nt: TGTGCCAGCAGCCCGCGACAGGGAATGAACACTGAAGCTTTCTTT
CDR3aa: CASSPRQGMNTEAFF

d_gene: TRBD2
j_gene: TRBJ2-5
abundance: -
v_gene: TRBV24-1
CDR3nt: TGTGCCACCAGTGATTCTAGCGCTAGCGGGGTTGAGACCCAGTACTTC
CDR3aa: CATSDSSASGVETQYF

d_gene: TRBD2
j_gene: TRBJ2-7
abundance: -
v_gene: TRBV5-4
CDR3nt: TGTGCCAGCAGCTTGGGGTTAAGTCGGGGGGTCTACGAGCAGTACTTC
CDR3aa: CASSLGLSRGVYEQYF

d_gene: -
j_gene: TRBJ2-5
abundance: -
v_gene: TRBV18
CDR3nt: TGTGCCAGCGCACCAAGGGGCAGGGGTTCCGAGACCCAGTACTTC
CDR3aa: CASAPRGRGSETQYF

d_gene: TRBD1
j_gene: TRBJ1-1
abundance: -
v_gene: TRBV6-5
CDR3nt: TGTGCCAGCACCTTAACGGACAGGGACACTGAAGCTTTCTTT
CDR3aa: CASTLTDRDTEAFF

d_gene: -
j_gene: TRBJ1-3
abundance: -
v_gene: TRBV18
CDR3nt: TGTGCCAGCTCACCGACAAAGGGGGGAAACACCATATATTTT
CDR3aa: CASSPTKGGNTIYF

d_gene: -
j_gene: TRBJ1-5
abundance: -
v_gene: TRBV3-1/TRBV3-2
CDR3nt: TGTGCCAGCAGCCAAGATCTAGGACAGCCCCAGCATTTT
CDR3aa: CASSQDLGQPQHF

d_gene: TRBD2
j_gene: TRBJ2-2
abundance: -
v_gene: TRBV4-3
CDR3nt: TGCGCCAGCAGCCTTGAGGGGAGCGGGGTGACCGGGGAGCTGTTTTTT
CDR3aa: CASSLEGSGVTGELFF

d_gene: -
j_gene: TRBJ1-3
abundance: -
v_gene: TRBV5-6
CDR3nt: TGTGCCAGCAGCTTTATCCGGGGTTCGGGAAACACCATATATTTT
CDR3aa: CASSFIRGSGNTIYF